This TCR beta chain was observed in a study of cytomegalovirus exposure and HLA in healthy donors. Study context: The platform used for the 100 to 150 validation repertoires matched that of the approximately 710 first-cohort repertoires, a later analysis reported.

Whole-study findings and limits: There were some public TCRs occurring in many donors, but most TCR sequences were rare. Subsequent analysis revealed that first-cohort TCR clusters tended to co-occur in the 130 or so validation repertoires.

Details on this clone: Its antigen is unknown.

Repertoires were generated with immunoSEQ multiplex PCR, while TCRdb's copy carries only in-frame clones and drops some. The top ten clones hold roughly 8% of a sample with approximately 54,000 clones, roughly 89% of them seen once. Donors were drawn from the roughly 120-subject validation cohort, separate from the approximately 670-subject first cohort. The receptor comes from a woman aged 18 to 35 in good health and CMV-seropositive. Source material: PBMCs.

The CDR3 is CASSQGTGVREKLFF. CDR3 DNA: TGCGCCAGCAGCCAAGGGACAGGGGTCCGTGAAAAACTGTTTTTT. The V call is TRBV4-1, the J call TRBJ1-4; 9 positions agree with TRBD1. Germline assignment: CDR1 MGHRA and CDR2 YSYEKL. The CDR3 covers 15 residues. With V trimmed by 1 base and J by 7 bases, 4 bases remained unmatched.